The 27 T cell receptor beta chains reported below all come from one sample, sequenced in a study of T cells in Graves' hyperthyroidism and ophthalmopathy. From RNA transcripts, TCR beta CDR3 regions were amplified. First-round RT-PCR with HTBI primers amplified the TCR CDR3 region. TCRdb reanalysed the multiplex PCR reads using MiXCR and keeps one entry per CDR3 protein. The sample yields about 350,000 distinct CDR3 sequences, more than 11% seen once. The sample was blood. Source of these receptors: a woman aged 25 to 39 with Graves' hyperthyroidism.

This clonotype was recorded many times. The V and J genes are TRBV9 and TRBJ2-7; TRBD2 matches at 7 bases. Germline CDR1 reads SGDLS; CDR2 reads YYNGEE. V lost 1 base and J lost 3; bases outside the gene matches: 7. The CDR3 contains 15 residues. The CDR3 coding sequence is TGTGCCAGCAGCGTATCGGCGGGAGTGAACTACGAGCAGTACTTC. Translation: CASSVSAGVNYEQYF.

The chain couples TRBV20-1 to TRBJ2-7; the D is unclear. Deletions cut 5 bases from V and 3 bases from J, with 8 bases between. This CDR3 comprises 11 residues. Germline CDR1 reads DFQATT; CDR2 reads SNEGSKA (reference sequence). The CDR3, as DNA: TGCAGTGCTCAGGACCGCTACGAGCAGTACTTC. The encoded protein is CSAQDRYEQYF.

This clonotype was detected many times. The rearrangement joins TRBV9 to TRBJ1-2, with a tentative D call TRBD1 (5 bases). The germline CDR1 and CDR2 sequences are SGDLS and YYNGEE. The CDR3 sequence is 14 residues long. V was clipped by 4 bases and J by 5 bases, with 15 bases between them. This chain's CDR3 is CASSTPGSPYGYTF. The CDR3 DNA reads as TGTGCCAGCAGCACCCCAGGGTCGCCATATGGCTACACCTTC.

This clonotype was seen only a few times. The chain's CDR3 is CSARDPLTDSGNTIYF. The CDR3 DNA follows: TGCAGTGCTAGAGATCCCCTGACAGACTCTGGAAACACCATATATTTT. The chain has TRBV20-1 and TRBJ1-3, with D possibly matching TRBD1 (5 bases). CDR1 DFQATT and CDR2 SNEGSKA come from the germline V gene (reference sequence). Trimming removed 0 bases from V and 0 bases from J, with 12 bases in between. This CDR3 contains 16 residues.

The chain uses TRBV7-3 and TRBJ2-1; D is possibly TRBD2 (5 bases). The CDR3 covers 14 residues. CDR1 SGHTA and CDR2 FQGTGA come from the germline V gene. The V and J ends lost 3 bases and 5 bases respectively, with 11 bases between them. The CDR3 region has the DNA TGTGCCAGCAGCTTTCAGGCCGGGGACAATGAGCAGTTCTTC. Residues: CASSFQAGDNEQFF.

This clonotype was counted ten times or more. The genes are TRBV3-1 and TRBJ1-1; weak D call: TRBD1 (5 bases). Germline loops: CDR1 LGHDT, CDR2 YNNKEL (reference sequence). The CDR3 is 13 amino acids. The V end was cut by 2 bases, the J end by 2 bases, with 6 bases between. The CDR3: CASSQTGNTEAFF. CDR3 nucleotides: TGTGCCAGCAGCCAAACAGGTAACACTGAAGCTTTCTTT.

This clonotype was counted at least ten times. The chain carries TRBV11-2 and TRBJ1-5, with a tentative D call TRBD1 (5 bases). Germline V gives CDR1 SGHAT, CDR2 FQNNGV. The V end was cut by 5 bases, the J end by 5 bases, with 7 bases between. The CDR3 runs 12 residues. CDR3 nucleotides: TGTGCCAGCAGCAAAGGGGATCAGCCCCAGCATTTT. Protein: CASSKGDQPQHF. Complete variable domain (other parts from reference TRBV11-2 and TRBJ1-5): EAGVAQSPRYKIIEKRQSVAFWCNPISGHATLYWYQQILGQGPKLLIQFQNNGVVDDSQLPKDRFSAERLKGVDSTLKIQPAKLEDSAVYLCASSKGDQPQHFGDGTRLSIL.

The chain joins TRBV28 to TRBJ2-6; D is ambiguous. CDR1 is MDHEN, CDR2 SYDVKM, per germline. Between the trimmed V and J ends, which lost 7 bases and 8 bases, there was a span of 15 bases. The CDR3 has 14 residues. The CDR3 nucleotides read TGTGCCAGCACCCCCCCCGGGTCTCCCAACGTCCTGACTTTC. Amino acids: CASTPPGSPNVLTF.

This chain connects TRBV9 to TRBJ2-3; 7 bases are shared with TRBD1. Germline loops: CDR1 SGDLS, CDR2 YYNGEE. V shed 7 bases, J shed 1 base, and the junction held 6 bases outside the gene matches. The CDR3 has 14 amino acids. In DNA, the CDR3 is TGTGCCAGCGGGACAGCGAGGGGCACAGATACGCAGTATTTT. It specifies CASGTARGTDTQYF.

This clonotype was detected only a few times. The chain recombines TRBV20-1 with TRBJ2-2; 7 nucleotides line up with TRBD2. The CDR3 spans 16 residues. Unmatched junction bases numbered 8, after V lost 1 base and J lost 3 bases. Germline V lookup: CDR1 DFQATT, CDR2 SNEGSKA (reference sequence). CDR3 DNA sequence: TGCAGTGCTAGAGGTTTGGCTAGCGGAGACACCGGGGAGCTGTTTTTT. As protein: CSARGLASGDTGELFF.

This chain links TRBV12-3 or TRBV12-4 with TRBJ2-1; TRBD1 matches 10 bases. The end of the DNA aligns better with TRBJ2-7, so the J call may be wrong. CDR3 length equals 13 residues. The CDR3 region is CASNWGQGNEQYF. The CDR3 DNA sequence: TGTGCCAGCAATTGGGGACAGGGGAATGAGCAGTACTTC.

The sample holds many counts of this clonotype. The chain recombines TRBV25-1 with TRBJ2-1, with a possible D match to TRBD2 (5 bases). The CDR3 has 14 residues. V lost 8 bases and J lost 9, with 20 bases in between. CDR1 is MGHDK, CDR2 SYGVNS, per germline. CDR3: CASGLAGLGSEQFF. In nucleotides, the CDR3 is TGTGCCAGCGGCCTAGCAGGATTGGGGAGTGAGCAGTTCTTC.

This rearrangement joins TRBV20-1 to TRBJ2-3; TRBD2 agrees at 8 bases. This CDR3 comprises 14 residues. Trimming cost V 3 bases and J 5 bases; bases outside gene matches: 7. CDR1 and CDR2 from the germline V gene are DFQATT and SNEGSKA (reference sequence). This CDR3 reads CSARGLDNRDTQYF. For the CDR3, the DNA is TGCAGTGCTAGGGGACTAGATAATAGAGATACGCAGTATTTT.

This clonotype turned up a few times. The chain uses TRBV4-1 and TRBJ2-7, with 7 bases that match TRBD2. V shed 2 bases, J shed 4 bases, and the junction held 8 bases outside the gene matches. Germline CDR1 reads MGHRA; CDR2 reads YSYEKL. The CDR3 length is 15 residues. DNA for the CDR3: TGCGCCAGCAGCCAAAGTAGCGGACTAGGGTACGAGCAGTACTTC. Amino acids: CASSQSSGLGYEQYF.

This chain uses TRBV6-5 with TRBJ1-2, with a possible D match to TRBD1 (6 bases). The CDR3 loop spans 16 amino acids. Germline loops: CDR1 MNHEY, CDR2 SVGAGI. Trimming shortened V by 0 bases and J by 8 bases, and 19 bases separated the two germline ends. The DNA for the CDR3 is TGTGCCAGCAGTTACTCGGGAGGGGGGCCAGGGTACGGCTACACCTTC. Translated: CASSYSGGGPGYGYTF.

This clonotype was detected a few times. J is TRBJ2-2 and V is TRBV20-1; 7 bases match TRBD2. Trimming cost V 3 bases and J 5 bases; bases outside gene matches: 21. This CDR3 is built from 19 residues. Germline lookup yields CDR1 DFQATT and CDR2 SNEGSKA (reference sequence). CDR3 nucleotides: TGCAGTGCTAGCCGCCGGCCCCTTCCTGGCGGGAGCGAGACCGGGGAGCTGTTTTTT. Its translation: CSASRRPLPGGSETGELFF.

This clonotype was seen at least ten times. The chain uses TRBV20-1 and TRBJ1-2; D not certain. Germline CDR1 reads DFQATT; CDR2 reads SNEGSKA (reference sequence). There are 15 residues in the CDR3. V was trimmed by 0 bases and J by 3 bases, leaving 14 bases between them. In DNA form, the CDR3 reads TGCAGTGCTAGAGATCTGTCTGGGATGGACTATGGCTACACCTTC. This sequence encodes CSARDLSGMDYGYTF.

There are many counts of this clonotype. The CDR3: CASSQIRNGYTF. CDR3 DNA: TGTGCCAGCAGCCAAATCAGGAATGGCTACACCTTC. The chain recombines TRBV3-1 with TRBJ1-2; D is unclear. V lost 2 bases and J 6 bases, leaving 7 bases between the germline ends. The CDR3 is made up of 12 amino acids. The germline V gene has CDR1 LGHDT and CDR2 YNNKEL (reference sequence).

A few counts support this clonotype. CDR3 sequence reads: CASSLSIGGAREQYF. The CDR3 DNA sequence: TGTGCCAGCAGTTTATCGATCGGGGGCGCCCGGGAGCAGTACTTC. J is TRBJ2-7 and V is TRBV27; D is perhaps TRBD1 or TRBD2 (6 bases each). Germline V gene data show CDR1 as MNHEY and CDR2 as SMNVEV (reference sequence). Trimming pared 0 bases from V and 7 bases from J, leaving 16 bases between. The CDR3 loop spans 15 amino acids.

CDR3 residues: CASLRTESQPQHF. The CDR3 DNA is TGTGCCAGCTTAAGGACTGAGAGTCAGCCCCAGCATTTT. The rearrangement uses TRBV2 and TRBJ1-5; D not resolved. This CDR3 is built from 13 residues. The germline CDR1 and CDR2 sequences are SNHLY and FYNNEI. V was cut by 8 bases and J by 6 bases, with 14 bases left in between.

Many counts were recorded for this clonotype. This rearrangement joins TRBV27 to TRBJ2-2, with D hard to call. Trimming pared 7 bases from V and 5 bases from J, leaving 17 bases between. The germline CDR1 and CDR2 sequences are MNHEY and SMNVEV (reference sequence). CDR3 size: 15 residues. The CDR3 spells CASTGLLEWTGELFF. CDR3 nucleotides: TGTGCCAGCACGGGTTTGCTAGAGTGGACCGGGGAGCTGTTTTTT.

This clonotype was counted only a few times. The rearrangement links TRBV5-5 to TRBJ1-1, with D uncertain. CDR3 length equals 15 residues. Germline V gene sequence: CDR1 SGHKS, CDR2 YYEKEE (reference sequence). Trimming took off 6 bases at V and 2 bases at J, with 17 bases between the two ends. CDR3: CASNPGSILNTEAFF. CDR3 DNA sequence: TGTGCCAGCAACCCGGGGAGTATCCTCAACACTGAAGCTTTCTTT.

This clonotype was found many times. The gene calls are TRBV28 and TRBJ1-5, with a tentative D call TRBD1 (6 bases). The ends were cut back, 5 bases at V and 7 bases at J, with 12 bases in the middle. Germline V gene lookup returns CDR1 MDHEN and CDR2 SYDVKM. The CDR3 is made up of 13 amino acids. CDR3 in DNA: TGTGCCAGCAGTGACCCAGGGGCACAGCCCCAGCATTTT. This translates into CASSDPGAQPQHF.

This clonotype was found a few times. This sequence may be a read error, since a much larger clone differs from it by one base. Because it lacks the conserved phenylalanine or tryptophan at the end, this CDR3 is likely a read error. The V call is TRBV28, the J call TRBJ1-5, with 10 bases identical to TRBD1. The germline gives CDR1 MDHEN, CDR2 SYDVKM. The CDR3 spans 14 residues. V lost 6 bases, J lost 3 bases, and 2 bases stayed unmatched. CDR3 DNA: TGTGCCAGCAGAGGGACAGGGGACAATCAGCCCCAGCATCTT. Translated: CASRGTGDNQPQHL.

This clonotype was recorded many times. The rearrangement joins TRBV2 to TRBJ2-7; D remains ambiguous. Trimming took 11 bases from V and 5 from J, leaving 16 bases between them. Germline values: CDR1 SNHLY, CDR2 FYNNEI. CDR3 size: 12 residues. CDR3 protein: CAASRSSDEQYF. DNA of the CDR3: TGTGCCGCCAGCAGGTCAAGTGACGAGCAGTACTTC.

This clonotype came up many times. The genes are TRBV28 and TRBJ2-7, with unresolved D. Germline V gives CDR1 MDHEN, CDR2 SYDVKM. V was clipped by 1 base and J by 3 bases, with 16 bases between them. The CDR3 extends over 16 amino acids. CDR3 loop: CASSLYSGVGLYEQYF. For the CDR3, the DNA is TGTGCCAGCAGTTTATATTCAGGAGTCGGTCTCTACGAGCAGTACTTC.

The chain links TRBV10-3 to TRBJ2-3, with 12 bases lining up with TRBD2. The CDR3 covers 17 residues. The ends lost 1 base at V and 6 bases at J; junction bases unmatched: 8. Per germline, CDR1 ENHRY and CDR2 SYGVKD. Here the CDR3 reads CAISELGLAGGPDTQYF. In nucleotides, the CDR3 is TGTGCCATCAGTGAGTTAGGTCTAGCGGGAGGGCCGGATACGCAGTATTTT.